The 29 T cell receptor beta chains given below trace back to one sample, sequenced in a study of response to subunit inactivated influenza vaccine. One entry per CDR3 protein results from TCRdb running MiXCR on the RT-PCR reads. The sample shows 300,000 to 350,000 distinct CDR3 sequences, less than 25% of them seen only once. The source material was PBMCs from blood, sampled about 20 months after vaccination. The source of these receptors is a man in his fifties or sixties who received an inactivated influenza vaccine.

The V and J genes are TRBV7-8 and TRBJ2-5; 11 bases fit TRBD2. The CDR3 sequence is 15 residues long. V dropped 5 bases and J dropped 0; count of bases not matched to a gene: 2. The germline gives CDR1 SGHVS, CDR2 FQNEAQ. The CDR3 bases are TGTGCCAGCAGCCTACTAGCGGGGGACCAAGAGACCCAGTACTTC. Its translation is CASSLLAGDQETQYF.

This clonotype was seen at least ten times. The chain couples TRBV6-2 or TRBV6-3 to TRBJ1-2, with no clear D. Trimming pared 8 bases from V and 2 bases from J, leaving 6 bases between. The CDR3 has 11 residues. CDR1 and CDR2 from the germline V gene are MNHEY and SVGEGT. The CDR3 region is CASARNYGYTF. The CDR3 DNA follows: TGTGCCAGCGCCAGGAACTATGGCTACACCTTC.

The gene calls are TRBV19 and TRBJ1-5; D call uncertain. The germline CDR1 and CDR2 sequences are LNHDA and SQIVND (reference sequence). Trimming left V 3 bases short and J 6 bases short, with 9 bases between. This CDR3 has 13 residues. CDR3 coding DNA: TGTGCCAGTAGTATGTTAGAAGGTCAGCCCCAGCATTTT. Amino acid sequence: CASSMLEGQPQHF.

The CDR3 DNA follows: TGTGCCAGCAGCCAGCTAGCGGAGAATAGCACAGATACGCAGTATTTT. Translation gives CASSQLAENSTDTQYF. The chain is built from TRBV7-9 and TRBJ2-3, with TRBD2 matching over 7 bases. V was pared by 5 bases and J by 0 bases, with 8 bases of the junction left unmatched. This CDR3 is built from 16 residues. Germline CDR1 and CDR2: SEHNR and FQNEAQ (reference sequence).

This clonotype occurred many times. The V and J genes are TRBV14 and TRBJ1-1; D is ambiguous. V dropped 0 bases and J dropped 5 bases, with 22 bases sitting between them. The CDR3 runs to 18 residues. The germline V gene encodes CDR1 SGHDN and CDR2 FVKESK. The CDR3 spells CASSQDRGTDRVLTEAFF. The CDR3 coding sequence is TGTGCCAGCAGCCAAGATCGGGGAACCGACCGCGTCTTAACTGAAGCTTTCTTT.

This clonotype turned up a few times. V is TRBV18 and J is TRBJ2-1; D remains unclear. V was clipped by 6 bases and J by 10 bases, with 16 bases between them. Germline V gene data show CDR1 as KGHSH and CDR2 as LQKENI. This CDR3 spans 13 amino acids. CDR3 protein: CASSTIRATEQFF. DNA for the CDR3: TGTGCCAGCTCTACGATTAGGGCAACAGAGCAGTTCTTC.

This clonotype was detected a few times. The genes are TRBV20-1 and TRBJ1-6; 10 nucleotides line up with TRBD1. This CDR3 is 16 amino acids long. The V gene's germline CDR1 is DFQATT and CDR2 SNEGSKA (reference sequence). Trimming cost V 8 bases and J 0 bases; bases outside gene matches: 7. Written as DNA, the CDR3 is TGCAGTTGCGGGACAGGGGAATCCTCCTATAATTCACCCCTCCACTTT. This codes for CSCGTGESSYNSPLHF.

This chain links TRBV6-2 or TRBV6-3 with TRBJ1-1, with no clear D. The CDR3 length is 14 residues. Germline values: CDR1 MNHEY, CDR2 SVGEGT. Trimming removed 4 bases from V and 0 bases from J, with 9 bases in between. The CDR3 here is CASSSIWMNTEAFF. CDR3 DNA: TGTGCCAGCAGTTCGATCTGGATGAACACTGAAGCTTTCTTT.

This clonotype was counted only a few times. The V gene is TRBV6-5, the J gene TRBJ2-4; D may be TRBD2 (5 bases). The germline gives CDR1 MNHEY, CDR2 SVGAGI. Deletions cut 0 bases from V and 0 bases from J, with 15 bases between. CDR3 length: 18 residues. CDR3 amino acids: CASSYSIDGVLAKNIQYF. The CDR3 DNA follows: TGTGCCAGCAGTTACTCGATAGACGGGGTATTAGCCAAAAACATTCAGTACTTC.

This clonotype has a handful of counts. The CDR3 DNA is TGTGCCAGCAGTTTATCGTCGTGGCCGGGACTGACCTACGAGCAGTACTTC. Translation: CASSLSSWPGLTYEQYF. This chain connects TRBV27 to TRBJ2-7, with D perhaps matching TRBD2 (6 bases). Germline V gene data show CDR1 as MNHEY and CDR2 as SMNVEV (reference sequence). The CDR3 has 17 residues. V shed 0 bases and J shed 2 bases, with 17 bases lying between them.

The CDR3 spells CATSKDQNTEAFF. CDR3 in DNA: TGTGCCACATCAAAGGACCAGAACACTGAAGCTTTCTTT. The J gene is TRBJ1-1, the V gene TRBV6-1; D ambiguous. This CDR3 has 13 residues. Germline V gives CDR1 MNHNS, CDR2 SASEGT. Trimming cost V 10 bases and J 1 base, with 13 bases left between them.

The chain carries TRBV6-1 and TRBJ1-2; D perhaps matches TRBD1 (5 bases). The germline V gene has CDR1 MNHNS and CDR2 SASEGT. The germline V and J ends were trimmed by 9 bases and 3 bases, with 11 bases remaining between them. The CDR3 runs to 12 residues. The CDR3 protein is CARRGSHYGYTF. The CDR3, as DNA: TGTGCCAGGAGGGGCAGCCACTATGGCTACACCTTC.

This clonotype was seen a handful of times. The chain combines TRBV5-1 with TRBJ2-7; 7 bases match TRBD1. V dropped 3 bases and J dropped 2; count of bases not matched to a gene: 8. The germline CDR1 and CDR2 sequences are SGHRS and YFSETQ. CDR3 size: 15 residues. CDR3 bases: TGCGCCAGCAGCTATGGACAGGCCTCCGCCTACGAGCAGTACTTC. It codes for CASSYGQASAYEQYF.

The rearrangement uses TRBV5-1 and TRBJ1-2; D is possibly TRBD1 (6 bases). The CDR3 contains 15 residues. Germline lookup yields CDR1 SGHRS and CDR2 YFSETQ. With 0 bases removed from V and 2 bases from J, the gap between germline ends came to 11 bases. CDR3 residues: CASSLEGHTNYGYTF. In DNA form, the CDR3 reads TGCGCCAGCAGCTTGGAGGGACATACAAACTATGGCTACACCTTC.

V gene TRBV5-6 combines with J gene TRBJ2-7, with TRBD1 identical over 9 bases. The germline V gene encodes CDR1 SGHDT and CDR2 YYEEEE. The CDR3 is 14 residues long. V lost 4 bases and J lost 2; bases outside the gene matches: 4. The CDR3 DNA is TGTGCCAGCAGCCCGGACAGGGGAACCTACGAGCAGTACTTC. This encodes CASSPDRGTYEQYF.

The rearrangement links TRBV11-2 to TRBJ2-3, with D uncertain. CDR3 length: 16 residues. V was clipped by 1 base and J by 0 bases, with 11 bases between them. The germline V gene has CDR1 SGHAT and CDR2 FQNNGV. The CDR3: CASSLGVRRSTDTQYF. Written as DNA, the CDR3 is TGTGCCAGCAGCTTAGGGGTTAGAAGGAGCACAGATACGCAGTATTTT.

This clonotype came up a few times. The chain links TRBV6-5 to TRBJ1-6; D perhaps matches TRBD1 (5 bases). Trimming pared 0 bases from V and 7 bases from J, leaving 13 bases between. The CDR3 sequence is 16 residues long. Germline CDR1 MNHEY, CDR2 SVGAGI. The CDR3 loop reads CASSYSDLRGNSPLHF. The CDR3 nucleotides are TGTGCCAGCAGTTACTCCGACCTAAGGGGAAATTCACCCCTCCACTTT.

The rearrangement links TRBV21-1 to TRBJ2-5. TRBV21-1 is tagged as a pseudogene. The CDR3 extends over 12 amino acids. The CDR3 reads CASSKKKTPWYF. The CDR3 DNA is TGTGCCAGCAGCAAGAAGAAGACACCCTGGTACTTC.

The rearrangement joins TRBV12-3 or TRBV12-4 to TRBJ1-5, with D possibly being TRBD1 (6 bases). The V end lost 5 bases, the J end lost 6 bases, and 14 bases lay between the germline ends. This CDR3 is built from 14 residues. The CDR3 here is CASSVQGFGQPQHF. As DNA, the CDR3 is TGTGCCAGCAGTGTACAGGGATTTGGTCAGCCCCAGCATTTT.

This clonotype has more than one count but fewer than ten. The chain recombines TRBV12-3 or TRBV12-4 with TRBJ1-2; TRBD1 is a possible D gene (5 bases). With 6 bases removed from V and 8 bases from J, the gap between germline ends came to 16 bases. The CDR3 consists of 13 residues. The CDR3 DNA reads as TGTGCCAGCAGGAACCCGGGGAACAGGGGCTACACCTTC. This translates into CASRNPGNRGYTF.

This clonotype has only a few counts. The chain carries TRBV14 and TRBJ2-2; 7 nucleotides line up with TRBD1. V dropped 4 bases and J dropped 5; count of bases not matched to a gene: 10. Germline assignment: CDR1 SGHDN and CDR2 FVKESK. CDR3 size: 16 residues. DNA of the CDR3: TGTGCCAGCAGCCGAGACAGGGAGACGATGACCGGGGAGCTGTTTTTT. Protein: CASSRDRETMTGELFF.

The J gene is TRBJ1-1, the V gene TRBV5-1; TRBD1 aligns across 10 bases. Trimming removed 4 bases from V and 1 base from J; junction bases left unmatched: 4. Germline values: CDR1 SGHRS, CDR2 YFSETQ. The length of the CDR3 is 15 residues. Written as DNA, the CDR3 is TGCGCCAGCAGCCCCAGACAGGGGGCGAACACTGAAGCTTTCTTT. As protein: CASSPRQGANTEAFF.

The rearrangement joins TRBV5-1 to TRBJ2-5; D is unclear. Trimming stripped 0 bases from V and 5 bases from J, with 11 bases between. Germline lookup yields CDR1 SGHRS and CDR2 YFSETQ. The CDR3 totals 14 residues. As DNA, the CDR3 is TGCGCCAGCAGCTTGGGGCTGGTCGTGGAGACCCAGTACTTC. Its translation is CASSLGLVVETQYF. The full variable domain, rest sourced from reference TRBV5-1 and TRBJ2-5, is KAGVTQTPRYLIKTRGQQVTLSCSPISGHRSVSWYQQTPGQGLQFLFEYFSETQRNKGNFPGRFSGRQFSNSRSEMNVSTLELGDSALYLCASSLGLVVETQYFGPGTRLLVL.

The table lists this clonotype with a few counts. The chain has TRBV19 and TRBJ1-1; D unresolved. Trimming cost V 4 bases and J 4 bases, with 13 bases left between them. Looked up from germline, CDR1 is LNHDA and CDR2 is SQIVND (reference sequence). The CDR3 runs to 14 residues. The CDR3 sequence is CASSTPAWATEAFF. The CDR3 nucleotides read TGTGCCAGTAGTACCCCAGCCTGGGCCACTGAAGCTTTCTTT.

This clonotype was detected only once. The J gene is TRBJ2-5, the V gene TRBV6-2 or TRBV6-3; possibly TRBD2 for D (6 bases). Between the trimmed V and J ends, which lost 6 bases and 4 bases, there was a span of 12 bases. Germline CDR1 MNHEY, CDR2 SVGEGT. This CDR3 has 13 amino acids. As DNA, the CDR3 is TGTGCCAGCAGAACCGGGGAGGCAGAGACCCAGTACTTC. Encoded protein: CASRTGEAETQYF.

The chain is built from TRBV11-3 and TRBJ2-1, with 7 bases identical to TRBD1. The V and J ends lost 5 bases and 12 bases, in that order; junction bases with no gene match: 10. CDR1 is SGHNT, CDR2 YENEEA, per germline. CDR3 length: 13 residues. The DNA for the CDR3 is TGTGCCAGCAGCCCGACAGGGACAATGGTGCAGTTCTTC. Translating it yields CASSPTGTMVQFF.

The chain links TRBV7-9 to TRBJ1-1, with unresolved D. The CDR3 is 14 residues long. The V gene lost 5 bases and the J gene lost 1 base, with 11 bases spanning the gap. Germline loops: CDR1 SEHNR, CDR2 FQNEAQ (reference sequence). DNA for the CDR3: TGTGCCAGCAGCCGAGGAGGTGCGAACACTGAAGCTTTCTTT. This translates into CASSRGGANTEAFF.

This clonotype was observed many times. One end of the junction fails to match germline, which may point to a read error. V gene TRBV5-1 combines with J gene TRBJ2-3; TRBD2 is a possible D gene (6 bases). CDR1 is SGHRS, CDR2 YFSETQ, per germline. CDR3 length: 15 residues. The CDR3 loop is CASSLGGTSTDTQYF. The CDR3 DNA reads as TGTGCCAGCAGCTTAGGCGGGACCAGCACAGATACGCAGTATTTT.

There are a few counts of this clonotype. V and J are TRBV28 and TRBJ2-3; D remains ambiguous. V shed 3 bases and J shed 12 bases, with 13 bases lying between them. The CDR3 has 12 residues. Per germline, CDR1 MDHEN and CDR2 SYDVKM. Here the CDR3 reads CASSLYGSPQYF. CDR3 sequence (DNA): TGTGCCAGCAGTTTGTACGGGTCCCCCCAGTATTTT.